A selection of T cell receptor beta chains follows, all from one sample in a study of T cell repertoires in cytomegalovirus infection. TCRdb analysed the reads with MiXCR anew, one entry per CDR3 protein. The data hold some 940,000 distinct CDR3 sequences, with roughly 30% observed a single time. The antigens for these receptors are not known. This specimen consisted of cultured CD8+ T cells from PBMCs, obtained from culture after CMV antigen stimulation. The receptors come from a human donor in good health (CMV status not recorded). Some clones in this sample may be carry-over from other donors' samples. CDR3s include the opening cysteine and the closing phenylalanine or tryptophan. Part of the rows lack a size; the others show once, few, many or a class for expanded clones.

clone size	V gene	J gene	CDR3 protein
few	TRBV27	TRBJ2-3	CASGIAGELTDTQYF
-	TRBV14	TRBJ1-1	CASSQDIGGPNTEAFF
many	TRBV7-6	TRBJ2-5	CASSINGGNPVETQYF
-	TRBV12-5	TRBJ1-2	CASATTGNYGYTF
many	TRBV27	TRBJ2-3	CASSLPADTQYF
-	TRBV23-1	TRBJ2-1	CASSHRGKTYNEQFF
many	TRBV6-5	TRBJ2-5	CASSSLTSGAQETQYF
few	TRBV7-6	TRBJ2-7	CASSLEAQATYEQYF
-	TRBV4-1	TRBJ2-1	CASRLDSPIYNEQFF
-	TRBV29-1	TRBJ1-5	CSVRKGVNQPQHF
many	TRBV14	TRBJ2-4	CASSQDELPGRIQYF
-	TRBV7-9	TRBJ2-7	CASSSIRDRERYEQYF
-	TRBV7-2	TRBJ1-2	CASSPRDRKINYGYTF
-	TRBV6-8	TRBJ1-2	CASSSRQGARIYGYTF
many	TRBV7-9	TRBJ1-5	CASSLMWGNQPQHF
-	TRBV29-1	TRBJ1-1	CSGLRDNTEAFF
-	TRBV27	TRBJ1-6	CASKVGQDASPLHF
-	TRBV19	TRBJ2-3	CASKGLGSDTQYF
-	TRBV28	TRBJ1-6	CASRPRQGARSPLHF
-	TRBV11-3	TRBJ2-7	CASNPFPGTALTSSYEQYF